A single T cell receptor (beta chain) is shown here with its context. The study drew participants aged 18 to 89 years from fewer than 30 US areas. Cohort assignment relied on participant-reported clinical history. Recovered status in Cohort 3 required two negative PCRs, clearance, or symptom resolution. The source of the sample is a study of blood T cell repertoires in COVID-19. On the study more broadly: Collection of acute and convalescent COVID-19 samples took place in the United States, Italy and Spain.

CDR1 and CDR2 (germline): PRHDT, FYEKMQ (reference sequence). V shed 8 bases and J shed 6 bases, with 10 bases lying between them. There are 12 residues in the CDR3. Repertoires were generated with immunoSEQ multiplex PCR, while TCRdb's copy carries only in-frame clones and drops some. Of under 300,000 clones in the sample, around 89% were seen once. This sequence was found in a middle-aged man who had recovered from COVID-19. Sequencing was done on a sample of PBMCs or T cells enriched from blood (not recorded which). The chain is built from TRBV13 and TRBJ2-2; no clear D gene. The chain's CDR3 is CASLEHPGELFF. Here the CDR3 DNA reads TGTGCCAGCCTCGAACACCCCGGGGAGCTGTTTTTT.